A selection of T cell receptor beta chains follows, all from one sample in a study of T cells in Graves' hyperthyroidism and ophthalmopathy. TCRdb re-derived calls from the multiplex PCR reads in MiXCR, one entry per CDR3 protein. Among around 190,000 distinct CDR3 sequences listed, about 15% were seen once. The sample comprised blood. Receptors were obtained from a woman aged 50 to 60 with Graves' hyperthyroidism. CDR3s include the opening cysteine and the closing phenylalanine or tryptophan. The D gene is left open where the match is weak. For some rows the clone size is stated as once, few or many, or as a class when expanded; others skip it.

j_call	cdr3_length	d_call	clone_size	v_call	cdr3_nt	cdr3_aa
TRBJ2-7	15	TRBD2	many	TRBV18	TGTGCCAGCTCATCGAGGACTAGCGGAAACTACGAGCAGTACTTC	CASSSRTSGNYEQYF
TRBJ2-7	11	TRBD1	.	TRBV20-1	TGTGGCGGACAGGGAGTCTACGAGCAGTACTTC	CGGQGVYEQYF
TRBJ1-1	16	.	many	TRBV6-1	TGTGCCAGCAGTGAAATTCCGTCAGGGTTATTGCCTGAAGCTTTCTTT	CASSEIPSGLLPEAFF
TRBJ2-7	12	.	many	TRBV7-9	TGTGCCAGCAGCTCGGACTTCTACGAGCAGTACTTC	CASSSDFYEQYF
TRBJ2-7	16	TRBD2	many	TRBV28	TGTGCCAGCAGCCGACCCGGGGGGTGGATGTCCTACGAGCAGTACTTC	CASSRPGGWMSYEQYF
TRBJ2-7	14	.	many	TRBV3-1	TGTGCCAGCAGCCAAGGACAGTCCTCCTACGAGCAGTACTTC	CASSQGQSSYEQYF
TRBJ1-2	13	.	few	TRBV6-8	TGTGCCAGCAGTTACGGGGGGAACTATGGCTACACCTTC	CASSYGGNYGYTF
TRBJ2-3	13	.	many	TRBV20-1	TGCAGTGCTAGAGAAGATTCTGCAGATACGCAGTATTTT	CSAREDSADTQYF
TRBJ2-3	17	TRBD2	many	TRBV27	TGTGCCAGCAGTTGGACTAGCGGGAGGTACAGCACAGATACGCAGTATTTT	CASSWTSGRYSTDTQYF
TRBJ2-5	13	TRBD2	many	TRBV29-1	TGCAGCGTTCGACTAGCGAAAGAAGAGACCCAGTACTTC	CSVRLAKEETQYF
TRBJ1-1	17	.	few	TRBV5-1	TGCGCCAGCAGCTTGGGTCGCACGGCGAGGCTTAACACTGAAGCTTTCTTT	CASSLGRTARLNTEAFF
TRBJ1-1	15	TRBD1	many	TRBV12-3/TRBV12-4	TGTGCCAGCAGTGCGGGACAGGGTATGAACACTGAAGCTTTCTTT	CASSAGQGMNTEAFF
TRBJ2-7	14	.	once	TRBV20-1	TGCAGTGCTAAAGATCGGCGGGGGCGGTACGAGCAGTACTTC	CSAKDRRGRYEQYF
TRBJ1-6	16	.	few	TRBV5-4	TGTGCCAGCAGCTTGGGGGGAGCGGGCTATAATTCACCCCTCCACTTT	CASSLGGAGYNSPLHF
TRBJ1-1	14	.	few	TRBV12-3/TRBV12-4	TGTGCCAGCAGTTTAGAGGGGGGTTTAACTGAAGCTTTCTTT	CASSLEGGLTEAFF
TRBJ2-3	17	.	.	TRBV29-1	TGCAGCGTTGAGGACCCGGGGCCCCTTGGGGGCACAGATACGCAGTATTTT	CSVEDPGPLGGTDTQYF
TRBJ2-1	16	TRBD2	.	TRBV25-1	TGTGCCAGCAGTGAAAGTCTAGCGGAAGCATACAATGAGCAGTTCTTC	CASSESLAEAYNEQFF
TRBJ2-4	13	.	many	TRBV2	TGTGCCAGCACCGAAAACGGGCTTGGGGCTCAGTACTTC	CASTENGLGAQYF
TRBJ2-1	15	TRBD1	.	TRBV28	TGTGCCAGCAGCGGCTACAGGGGCGGTTACAATGAGCAGTTCTTC	CASSGYRGGYNEQFF
TRBJ1-2	15	.	many	TRBV28	TGTGCCAGCAGTCTGACCGTATCCGGGACTGAAGGCTACACCTTC	CASSLTVSGTEGYTF
TRBJ1-1	11	.	many	TRBV7-9	TGTGCCAGCACCCAAAACCCTGAAGCTTTCTTT	CASTQNPEAFF
TRBJ1-1	15	.	many	TRBV20-1	TGCAGTGCTTTTACTACACAGGGCATGAACACTGAAGCTTTCTTT	CSAFTTQGMNTEAFF
TRBJ1-1	13	TRBD1	few	TRBV29-1	TGCAGCGTTGATGAGGGGGCTTCGCATGAAGCTTTCTTT	CSVDEGASHEAFF
TRBJ2-3	14	.	many	TRBV7-3	TGTGCCAGCAGCCAACCGGACTACACAGATACGCAGTATTTT	CASSQPDYTDTQYF
TRBJ1-3	11	.	few	TRBV6-2/TRBV6-3	TGTGCCAGCCAGACTGGAAACACCATATATTTT	CASQTGNTIYF
TRBJ2-2	15	TRBD1	few	TRBV12-5	TGTGCTAGTGGGTGGGGGGACAGGGTCACCGGGGAGCTGTTTTTT	CASGWGDRVTGELFF
TRBJ1-4	13	TRBD1	few	TRBV20-1	TGCAGTGCCACGACAGGGGGCGATGAAAAACTGTTTTTT	CSATTGGDEKLFF
TRBJ2-5	14	.	.	TRBV7-6	TGTGCCAGCAGCGCCCCTGGGGGCGCGGAGACCCAGTACTTC	CASSAPGGAETQYF
TRBJ1-2	14	.	few	TRBV2	TGTGCCAGCAGTCCAGGGCCCTCTAACTATGGCTACACCTTC	CASSPGPSNYGYTF
TRBJ1-2	15	.	many	TRBV3-1	TGTGCCAGCAGCCAAGATGGCCGGGGTCTCTATGGCTACACCTTC	CASSQDGRGLYGYTF
TRBJ2-1	17	.	many	TRBV11-3	TGTGCCAGCAGTGGGCATAGTTCCTCCAGCTCCTACAATGAGCAGTTCTTC	CASSGHSSSSSYNEQFF
TRBJ2-1	12	.	many	TRBV20-1	TGCAGTGCTAGAATTGCCCACAATGAGCAGTTCTTC	CSARIAHNEQFF
TRBJ2-5	13	TRBD2	many	TRBV6-1	TGTGCCAGCAGTGGGGGACTAAAAGAGACCCAGTACTTC	CASSGGLKETQYF
TRBJ1-2	12	.	many	TRBV12-3/TRBV12-4	TGTGCCAGCAGTTTAGGTTACTATGGCTACACCTTC	CASSLGYYGYTF
TRBJ2-3	16	.	.	TRBV3-1	TGTGCCAGCCAAAGGAGTGAGGGAGAGGGCACAGATACGCAGTATTTT	CASQRSEGEGTDTQYF
TRBJ1-2	13	TRBD1	many	TRBV27	TGTGCCAGCAGCCCCGGGACAGTCTATGGCTACACCTTC	CASSPGTVYGYTF
TRBJ2-7	13	TRBD1	many	TRBV20-1	TGCAGTGCTGGGGACAGGGAACCCTACGAGCAGTACTTC	CSAGDREPYEQYF
TRBJ2-7	15	.	many	TRBV5-1	TGCGCCAGCAGCTTGGGGGGACTCACCTCCCACGAGCAGTACTTC	CASSLGGLTSHEQYF
TRBJ2-7	18	.	.	TRBV5-1	TGCGCCAGCAGCTCGCCCCCAAGGCCAGGGCTCCGATCCTACGAGCAGTACTTC	CASSSPPRPGLRSYEQYF
TRBJ2-2	16	TRBD1	many	TRBV11-1	TGTGCCAGCAGCTTATCGGGACAGATAAACACCGGGGAGCTGTTTTTT	CASSLSGQINTGELFF
TRBJ1-5	15	.	.	TRBV9	TGTGCCAGCAGCGGAGGCTCAGCTAGCAATCAGCCCCAGCATTTT	CASSGGSASNQPQHF
TRBJ2-3	14	TRBD2	.	TRBV6-1	TGTGCCAGCAGAAGGACTAGCGGGAAGGATACGCAGTATTTT	CASRRTSGKDTQYF
TRBJ1-1	11	.	few	TRBV30	TGTGCCTGGAACCCGGTTACTGAAGCTTTCTTT	CAWNPVTEAFF
TRBJ1-1	14	.	.	TRBV29-1	TGCAGCGTTGAGAGAGGACAGCCGAACACTGAAGCTTTCTTT	CSVERGQPNTEAFF
TRBJ1-5	13	TRBD1	many	TRBV2	TGTGCCAGCAAAAGGGGGCGGAATCAGCCCCAGCATTTT	CASKRGRNQPQHF
TRBJ2-4	17	TRBD2	many	TRBV27	TGTGCCAGCAACCCTGGGAGGGCGGTCCTAGCCAAAAACATTCAGTACTTC	CASNPGRAVLAKNIQYF
TRBJ2-4	14	TRBD2	.	TRBV30	TGTGCCTGGAGTAGTACTAGCGGGAAAAACATTCAGTACTTC	CAWSSTSGKNIQYF
TRBJ2-3	16	.	many	TRBV27	TGTGCCAGCAGTTCTTCCGGGGCCTTAGCCCCAGATACGCAGTATTTT	CASSSSGALAPDTQYF
TRBJ2-2	15	TRBD2	few	TRBV7-6	TGTGCCAGCAGCTTAGCGGGAGGGAAAACCGGGGAGCTGTTTTTT	CASSLAGGKTGELFF
TRBJ2-3	17	TRBD1	many	TRBV4-2	TGTGCCAGCAGCCAAGAGGTGACAGGGTCCCCCACAGATACGCAGTATTTT	CASSQEVTGSPTDTQYF
TRBJ2-1	11	.	once	TRBV20-1	TGCAGTGCTAGAGAGGGCGGGGCCCAGTTCTTC	CSAREGGAQFF
TRBJ1-5	16	.	.	TRBV5-8	TGTGCCAGCATAGCGAGTGCAGGGACGAGCAATCAGCCCCAGCATTTT	CASIASAGTSNQPQHF
TRBJ2-7	15	TRBD2	many	TRBV6-1	TGTGCCAGCACCCTGGGACTAGCGGAATTCTACGAGCAGTACTTC	CASTLGLAEFYEQYF
TRBJ1-1	13	.	few	TRBV27	TGTGCCAGCAGTTTATGGAGGGGAGTCGAAGCTTTCTTT	CASSLWRGVEAFF
TRBJ2-7	14	TRBD1	few	TRBV10-3	TGTGCCATCAGCCCGGACAGGGGGGCCTCCGAGCAGTACTTC	CAISPDRGASEQYF
TRBJ2-5	14	TRBD1	many	TRBV12-3/TRBV12-4	TGTGCCAGCAAGAGGGACAGAGCACAAGAGACCCAGTACTTC	CASKRDRAQETQYF
TRBJ2-5	13	.	few	TRBV15	TGTGCCACCAGCAGGAGCCCCCAAGAGACCCAGTACTTC	CATSRSPQETQYF
TRBJ2-1	15	TRBD2	many	TRBV20-1	TGCAGTGCTAGCGGACTAGCGGGAGGTCGCAATGAGCAGTTCTTC	CSASGLAGGRNEQFF